The T cell receptor (beta chain) described here comes from a study of response to subunit inactivated influenza vaccine. MiXCR, applied by TCRdb to the RT-PCR reads, yields one record per CDR3 protein. The sample holds 150,000 or so distinct CDR3 sequences; roughly 10% are singletons and the top ten take roughly 40%. This clonotype appeared many times. The antigen is undetermined. The CDR3 totals 11 residues. The V end lost 4 bases, the J end lost 7 bases, and 5 bases lay between the germline ends. Germline V lookup: CDR1 MNHEY, CDR2 SVGAGI. Regarding the study as a whole: Only a handful of new T cells, the authors suggested, are recruited with each seasonal influenza vaccination.

Sequences were derived from CD8+ T cells sorted from PBMCs, sampled around 25 months after vaccination. The clonotype was recovered from a man between 45 and 75 years old who received an inactivated influenza vaccine. The rearrangement links TRBV6-5 to TRBJ2-1, with D perhaps TRBD1 or TRBD2 (5 bases each). CDR3 loop: CASSWGNEQFF. CDR3 nucleotide sequence: TGTGCCAGCAGTTGGGGGAATGAGCAGTTCTTC.